This is a list of T cell receptor beta chains from one sample in a study of T cell responses to AZD1222 COVID-19 vaccine. The protocol was immunoSEQ multiplex PCR, while the TCRdb copy is restricted to in-frame clones and leaves out a portion. The data contain more than 150,000 clones, less than 95% of them singletons. The sample consisted of peripheral blood, taken on day 0 of AZD1222 vaccination. Source of these receptors: an adult in good health. Each CDR3 is given with its conserved first and last residue. Fields, in order: clone size, D gene, J gene, V gene, CDR3 protein, CDR3 DNA. D genes are given only for firm matches. The size of a clone is reported for some rows only, either as once, few or many, or as a class for expanded clones.

clone_size: .
d_call: TRBD1
j_call: TRBJ2-2
v_call: TRBV24-1
cdr3_aa: CATADGQGGTGELFF
cdr3_nt: TGTGCCACCGCGGACGGACAGGGGGGGACCGGGGAGCTGTTTTTT

clone_size: few
d_call: .
j_call: TRBJ2-1
v_call: TRBV3-1/TRBV3-2
cdr3_aa: CASSQKYLGLYNEQFF
cdr3_nt: TGTGCCAGCAGCCAAAAGTACCTCGGACTCTACAATGAGCAGTTCTTC

clone_size: .
d_call: .
j_call: TRBJ2-3
v_call: TRBV12-3/TRBV12-4
cdr3_aa: CASSFGGPDTQYF
cdr3_nt: TGTGCCAGCAGTTTTGGGGGCCCAGATACGCAGTATTTT

clone_size: .
d_call: TRBD2
j_call: TRBJ2-1
v_call: TRBV18
cdr3_aa: CASSPTGGPGEQFF
cdr3_nt: TGTGCCAGCTCACCAACGGGAGGGCCAGGTGAGCAGTTCTTC

clone_size: .
d_call: TRBD1
j_call: TRBJ1-1
v_call: TRBV5-4
cdr3_aa: CASSLSGGSTEAFF
cdr3_nt: TGTGCCAGCAGCCTATCAGGGGGGAGCACTGAAGCTTTCTTT

clone_size: .
d_call: .
j_call: TRBJ2-7
v_call: TRBV2
cdr3_aa: CASSRSLHEQYF
cdr3_nt: TGTGCCAGCAGTCGATCTCTACACGAGCAGTACTTC

clone_size: .
d_call: .
j_call: TRBJ1-1
v_call: TRBV5-1
cdr3_aa: CASSLSGMNTEAFF
cdr3_nt: TGCGCCAGCAGCTTGTCTGGGATGAACACTGAAGCTTTCTTT

clone_size: .
d_call: .
j_call: TRBJ1-1
v_call: TRBV19
cdr3_aa: CASSSKETTEAFF
cdr3_nt: TGTGCCAGTTCTTCTAAGGAGACCACTGAAGCTTTCTTT

clone_size: .
d_call: TRBD1
j_call: TRBJ1-5
v_call: TRBV10-3
cdr3_aa: CAISESRQGNQPQHF
cdr3_nt: TGTGCCATCAGTGAGTCGAGACAGGGTAATCAGCCCCAGCATTTT

clone_size: few
d_call: .
j_call: TRBJ2-2
v_call: TRBV28
cdr3_aa: CASSTPTGELFF
cdr3_nt: TGTGCCAGCAGTACACCCACCGGGGAGCTGTTTTTT

clone_size: .
d_call: .
j_call: TRBJ1-1
v_call: TRBV28
cdr3_aa: CASSLDRRTEAFF
cdr3_nt: TGTGCCAGCAGTTTAGACAGGAGAACTGAAGCTTTCTTT

clone_size: .
d_call: TRBD1
j_call: TRBJ1-2
v_call: TRBV4-1
cdr3_aa: CASSHIDRVGVGYTF
cdr3_nt: TGCGCCAGCAGCCATATAGACAGGGTCGGGGTTGGCTACACCTTC

clone_size: .
d_call: .
j_call: TRBJ1-4
v_call: TRBV19
cdr3_aa: CASKRTTNEKLFF
cdr3_nt: TGTGCCAGTAAGAGGACCACGAATGAAAAACTGTTTTTT

clone_size: .
d_call: .
j_call: TRBJ1-2
v_call: TRBV24-1
cdr3_aa: CATSDRDTLAGGYTF
cdr3_nt: TGTGCCACCAGTGATAGGGACACCCTAGCGGGTGGCTACACCTTC

clone_size: .
d_call: .
j_call: TRBJ2-5
v_call: TRBV24-1
cdr3_aa: CATSDHSETQYF
cdr3_nt: TGTGCCACCAGTGACCACAGCGAGACCCAGTACTTC

clone_size: .
d_call: .
j_call: TRBJ2-7
v_call: TRBV5-6
cdr3_aa: CASSSSSYEQYF
cdr3_nt: TGTGCCAGCAGCTCCAGCTCCTACGAGCAGTACTTC

clone_size: .
d_call: TRBD1
j_call: TRBJ1-3
v_call: TRBV5-1
cdr3_aa: CASSRDSGNTIYF
cdr3_nt: TGCGCCAGCAGCAGGGACAGCGGAAACACCATATATTTT

clone_size: once
d_call: .
j_call: TRBJ1-2
v_call: TRBV28
cdr3_aa: CASRVPRGSKEGYTF
cdr3_nt: TGTGCCAGCAGGGTTCCCAGGGGCTCGAAGGAGGGCTACACCTTC

clone_size: .
d_call: .
j_call: TRBJ2-7
v_call: TRBV5-5
cdr3_aa: CASSLDGGSYEQYF
cdr3_nt: TGTGCCAGCAGCTTGGATGGCGGATCCTACGAGCAGTACTTC

clone_size: few
d_call: .
j_call: TRBJ2-2
v_call: TRBV5-1
cdr3_aa: CASSFTSNTGELFF
cdr3_nt: TGCGCCAGCAGCTTCACATCGAACACCGGGGAGCTGTTTTTT

clone_size: .
d_call: .
j_call: TRBJ2-6
v_call: TRBV10-3
cdr3_aa: CAIAGSGANVLTF
cdr3_nt: TGTGCCATCGCAGGCTCTGGGGCCAACGTCCTGACTTTC

clone_size: .
d_call: TRBD1
j_call: TRBJ1-1
v_call: TRBV5-1
cdr3_aa: CASSLGTDRGTEAFF
cdr3_nt: TGCGCCAGCAGCTTGGGAACTGACAGGGGCACTGAAGCTTTCTTT

clone_size: .
d_call: .
j_call: TRBJ1-1
v_call: TRBV27
cdr3_aa: CASRPTGGPSAFF
cdr3_nt: TGTGCCAGCAGGCCCACGGGAGGCCCGTCGGCTTTCTTT

clone_size: .
d_call: .
j_call: TRBJ1-2
v_call: TRBV3-1/TRBV3-2
cdr3_aa: CASSPGRGWADGYTF
cdr3_nt: TGTGCCAGCAGCCCAGGAAGGGGGTGGGCTGATGGCTACACCTTC

clone_size: .
d_call: TRBD1
j_call: TRBJ1-1
v_call: TRBV6-5
cdr3_aa: CSTTGGVNTEAFF
cdr3_nt: TGTTCAACAACAGGGGGTGTGAACACTGAAGCTTTCTTT

clone_size: .
d_call: .
j_call: TRBJ1-1
v_call: TRBV4-2
cdr3_aa: CASRGVGNTEAFF
cdr3_nt: TGTGCCAGTCGGGGGGTCGGGAACACTGAAGCTTTCTTT

clone_size: .
d_call: TRBD2
j_call: TRBJ2-3
v_call: TRBV11-2
cdr3_aa: CASSFSGASTDTQYF
cdr3_nt: TGTGCCAGCAGTTTTAGCGGGGCTAGCACAGATACGCAGTATTTT

clone_size: .
d_call: .
j_call: TRBJ1-1
v_call: TRBV7-9
cdr3_aa: CASSPSIWEGTEAFF
cdr3_nt: TGTGCCAGCAGCCCCTCTATCTGGGAGGGCACTGAAGCTTTCTTT

clone_size: .
d_call: TRBD1
j_call: TRBJ2-2
v_call: TRBV28
cdr3_aa: CASSLTGDTGELFF
cdr3_nt: TGTGCCAGCAGTCTAACAGGGGACACCGGGGAGCTGTTTTTT

clone_size: .
d_call: TRBD1
j_call: TRBJ1-2
v_call: TRBV30
cdr3_aa: CAWNRDRRYTF
cdr3_nt: TGTGCCTGGAACAGGGACAGGCGCTACACCTTC

clone_size: .
d_call: .
j_call: TRBJ1-1
v_call: TRBV27
cdr3_aa: CASSSPRTLNTEAFF
cdr3_nt: TGTGCCAGCAGTTCCCCCCGGACACTGAACACTGAAGCTTTCTTT

clone_size: .
d_call: .
j_call: TRBJ2-2
v_call: TRBV28
cdr3_aa: CASSLKVGELFF
cdr3_nt: TGTGCCAGCAGTTTAAAGGTCGGGGAGCTGTTTTTT

clone_size: .
d_call: .
j_call: TRBJ1-6
v_call: TRBV28
cdr3_aa: CASSALTPDNSPLHF
cdr3_nt: TGTGCCAGCAGTGCACTGACACCTGATAATTCACCCCTCCACTTT

clone_size: .
d_call: .
j_call: TRBJ1-6
v_call: TRBV12-3/TRBV12-4
cdr3_aa: CASSFRGGSPLHF
cdr3_nt: TGTGCCAGCAGTTTTAGGGGGGGTTCACCCCTCCACTTT

clone_size: .
d_call: .
j_call: TRBJ2-1
v_call: TRBV23-1
cdr3_aa: CASWRLGEQFF
cdr3_nt: TGCGCCAGCTGGAGGCTGGGTGAGCAGTTCTTC